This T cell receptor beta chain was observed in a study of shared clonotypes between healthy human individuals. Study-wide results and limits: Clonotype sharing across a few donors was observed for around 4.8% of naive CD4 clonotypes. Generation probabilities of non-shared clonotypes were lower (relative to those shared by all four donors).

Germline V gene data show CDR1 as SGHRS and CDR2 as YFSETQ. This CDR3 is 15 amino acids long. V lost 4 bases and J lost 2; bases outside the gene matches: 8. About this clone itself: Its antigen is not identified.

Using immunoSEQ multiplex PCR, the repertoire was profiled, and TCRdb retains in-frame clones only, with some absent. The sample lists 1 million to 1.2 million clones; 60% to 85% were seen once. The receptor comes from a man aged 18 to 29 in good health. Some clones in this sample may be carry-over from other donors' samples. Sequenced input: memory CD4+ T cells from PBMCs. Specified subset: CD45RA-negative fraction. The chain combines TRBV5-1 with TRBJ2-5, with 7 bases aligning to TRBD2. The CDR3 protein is CASSHPGGGQETQYF. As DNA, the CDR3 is TGCGCCAGCAGCCACCCGGGAGGTGGGCAAGAGACCCAGTACTTC.